The rows below give T cell receptor beta chains drawn from one sample of a study of PD-1 blockade in mismatch repair-deficient tumors. Here immunoSEQ multiplex PCR was the method, and the copy in TCRdb shows in-frame clones only, minus some. The sample lists around 110,000 clones; about three quarters were seen once. This material consisted of peripheral blood, taken about 13 months after starting pembrolizumab. These receptors all stem from an adult with mismatch repair-deficient cancer. Each CDR3 is given with its conserved first and last residue.

v_call	j_call	cdr3_aa
TRBV27	TRBJ2-3	CASKRLAGITDTQYF
TRBV5-8	TRBJ2-7	CASSLGSAGSYEQYF
TRBV6-1	TRBJ1-1	CASSDAAVGSKAFF
TRBV29-1	TRBJ2-7	CSVEEGQDYEQYF
TRBV11-3	TRBJ2-5	CASSYSVQETQYF
TRBV7-6	TRBJ2-7	CASSLEQGASYEQYF
TRBV27	TRBJ1-1	CASAKAENTEAFF
TRBV7-2	TRBJ2-5	CASSLGTGEETQYF
TRBV7-9	TRBJ1-5	CASSPMTGQPQHF
TRBV21-1	TRBJ2-7	CASSKPPGQGTKNPYEQYF
TRBV27	TRBJ2-3	CASSPLRPSTDTQYF
TRBV18	TRBJ2-6	CASSSFSGANVLTF
TRBV19	TRBJ1-1	CASSISGLVGEAFF
TRBV7-9	TRBJ2-1	CASISTEQFF
TRBV30	TRBJ1-1	CAWSALGQGNTEAFF
TRBV7-2	TRBJ2-2	CASSLDGALGAGELFF
TRBV18	TRBJ2-7	CASSPVTTHLYEQYF
TRBV9	TRBJ1-5	CASSATGGNQPQHF
TRBV11-2	TRBJ1-1	CASSSKTTGYEAFF
TRBV2	TRBJ2-1	CASRPFLMRVGSDEQFF
TRBV30	TRBJ2-7	CAWSVGNPYEQYF
TRBV6-6	TRBJ1-2	CASSYSPTNYGYTF
TRBV27	TRBJ2-3	CASSLLPSGSSSTDTQYF
TRBV6-4	TRBJ2-3	CASSDQEGGRGDTQYF
TRBV5-1	TRBJ2-2	CASRFGGSNTGELFF
TRBV20-1	TRBJ1-1	CSAWGGGEAFF
TRBV10-1	TRBJ1-2	CASSESPTYGYTF
TRBV6-5	TRBJ2-2	CASRGTHTGELFF
TRBV2	TRBJ2-7	CASREAFSYEQYF
TRBV27	TRBJ1-1	CASSLWGGNTEAFF
TRBV18	TRBJ2-1	CASSPTSGRQGVQFF
TRBV14	TRBJ2-7	CASRGLGDGREQYF
TRBV4-3	TRBJ2-1	CASSQNAGLAGSNEQFF
TRBV7-9	TRBJ2-5	CASSHGTGGPQETQYF
TRBV2	TRBJ2-7	CASRLQRNEQYF
TRBV10-3	TRBJ2-2	CAIRDKMTGELFF
TRBV15	TRBJ2-6	CATSSPPPGANVLTF
TRBV27	TRBJ1-5	CASSSGMRANQPQHF
TRBV9	TRBJ2-3	CASSPYGDTQYF
TRBV29-1	TRBJ2-1	CSVGGYNEQFF
TRBV7-8	TRBJ2-7	CASSLGQGRFEQYF
TRBV30	TRBJ1-5	CAWSTGVEQPQHF
TRBV4-2	TRBJ1-2	CASSQEASTAVNYGYTF
TRBV25-1	TRBJ1-2	CASSESWGSLNYGYTF
TRBV5-5	TRBJ2-1	CASSQVLAGEQFF
TRBV19	TRBJ1-2	CASSLDRGNHTF
TRBV4-3	TRBJ2-7	CASSPKGGEPSYEQYF
TRBV29-1	TRBJ2-5	CSVGSSGQETQYF
TRBV29-1	TRBJ2-7	CSVEKDSYEQYF
TRBV6-1	TRBJ2-7	CASNRAGGEQYF
TRBV5-1	TRBJ2-1	CASSLEPAGGGNEQFF
TRBV7-9	TRBJ2-7	CASSRTGSYEQYF
TRBV18	TRBJ2-1	CASSPGLFNEQFF
TRBV7-2	TRBJ2-5	CASSLGGQRGTQYF
TRBV27	TRBJ2-7	CASSFQDRVYEQYF
TRBV9	TRBJ1-1	CASSPWGERTEAFF